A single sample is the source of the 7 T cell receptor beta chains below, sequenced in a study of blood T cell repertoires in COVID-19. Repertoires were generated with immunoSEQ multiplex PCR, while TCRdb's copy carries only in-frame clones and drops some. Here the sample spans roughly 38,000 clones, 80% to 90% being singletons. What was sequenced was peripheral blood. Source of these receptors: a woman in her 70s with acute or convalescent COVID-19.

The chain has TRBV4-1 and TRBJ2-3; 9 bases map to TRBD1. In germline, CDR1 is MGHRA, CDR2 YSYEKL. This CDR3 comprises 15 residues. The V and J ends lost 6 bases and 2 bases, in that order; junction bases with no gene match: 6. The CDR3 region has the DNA TGCGCCAGCAGTCCCGGGACAGGGCACACAGATACGCAGTATTTT. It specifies CASSPGTGHTDTQYF.

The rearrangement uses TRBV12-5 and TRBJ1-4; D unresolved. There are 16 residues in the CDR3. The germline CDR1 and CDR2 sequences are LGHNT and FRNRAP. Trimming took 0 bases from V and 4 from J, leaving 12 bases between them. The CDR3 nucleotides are TGTGCTAGTGGTTTGGTACCGGGGATAGGTAATGAAAAACTGTTTTTT. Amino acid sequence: CASGLVPGIGNEKLFF.

CDR3 in amino acids: CASSVGYTSGRNEQFF. The DNA for the CDR3 is TGTGCCAGCAGCGTAGGTTACACTAGCGGGAGAAATGAGCAGTTCTTC. This chain uses TRBV9 with TRBJ2-1; 11 bases fit TRBD2. V lost 0 bases to trimming and J lost 7 bases; unmatched junction nucleotides: 6. The germline V gene encodes CDR1 SGDLS and CDR2 YYNGEE. CDR3 length: 16 residues.

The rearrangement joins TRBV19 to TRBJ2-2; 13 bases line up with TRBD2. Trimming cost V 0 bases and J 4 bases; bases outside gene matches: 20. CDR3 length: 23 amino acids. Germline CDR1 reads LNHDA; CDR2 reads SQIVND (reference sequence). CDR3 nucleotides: TGTGCCAGTAGTATAGATTCCCGAAGGCAGGGGACTAGCGGGAAAAGTGGCACCGGGGAGCTGTTTTTT. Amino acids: CASSIDSRRQGTSGKSGTGELFF.

CDR3: CASSLDSQYTEAFF. DNA for the CDR3: TGCGCCAGCAGCTTAGACAGTCAATACACTGAAGCTTTCTTT. The chain links TRBV5-1 to TRBJ1-1; D may be TRBD1 (5 bases). Germline assignment: CDR1 SGHRS and CDR2 YFSETQ. Trimming cost V 2 bases and J 3 bases, with 11 bases left between them. This CDR3 has 14 amino acids.

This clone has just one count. CDR3 sequence reads: CASSSGLAETDTQYF. CDR3 coding DNA: TGTGCCAGCAGTTCCGGACTAGCGGAGACAGATACGCAGTATTTT. This chain joins TRBV7-7 and TRBJ2-3, with TRBD2 matching over 10 bases. In germline, CDR1 is SSHAT, CDR2 FNYEAQ (reference sequence). The CDR3 is 15 residues long. V gave up 6 bases and J gave up 3 bases; unmatched junction bases: 6.

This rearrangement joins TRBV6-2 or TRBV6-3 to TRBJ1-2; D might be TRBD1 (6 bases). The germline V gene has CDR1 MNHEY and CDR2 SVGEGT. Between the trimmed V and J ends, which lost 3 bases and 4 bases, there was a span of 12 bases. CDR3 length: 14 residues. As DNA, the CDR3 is TGTGCCAGCAGTTATAGTGGGACAACCTATGGCTACACCTTC. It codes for CASSYSGTTYGYTF.